The 24 T cell receptor beta chains below were found in one sample sequenced in a study of blood T cell repertoires in COVID-19. The assay was immunoSEQ multiplex PCR, and TCRdb's table has in-frame clones only and misses some. The data show a few hundred thousand clones, about 87% seen once. Sequenced sample: peripheral blood. The receptors here all came from a woman between 50 and 59 years old with COVID-19, enrolled during active disease.

The chain joins TRBV19 to TRBJ1-1; 8 bases are shared with TRBD1. There are 15 residues in the CDR3. V lost 6 bases and J lost 5; bases outside the gene matches: 11. The V gene's germline CDR1 is LNHDA and CDR2 SQIVND (reference sequence). DNA of the CDR3: TGTGCCAGTAGCGGCGGACAGGGAACTAGAACTGAAGCTTTCTTT. Translating gives CASSGGQGTRTEAFF.

V is TRBV2 and J is TRBJ1-4, with D tentatively TRBD1 (6 bases). The germline gives CDR1 SNHLY, CDR2 FYNNEI. CDR3 length equals 14 residues. Trimming removed 3 bases at V and 8 bases at J, with 13 bases between. The CDR3 sequence is CASSEDRREEKLFF. Written as DNA, the CDR3 is TGTGCCAGCAGTGAGGACAGAAGGGAGGAAAAACTGTTTTTT.

The chain uses TRBV29-1 and TRBJ1-1; D is ambiguous. CDR3 length equals 14 residues. Trimming stripped 0 bases from V and 3 bases from J, with 11 bases between. CDR1 is SQVTM, CDR2 ANQGSEA, per germline. CDR3 nucleotide sequence: TGCAGCGTTGAAGATTATAGTCTTGACACTGAAGCTTTCTTT. Translating it yields CSVEDYSLDTEAFF.

The chain combines TRBV5-1 with TRBJ2-1; TRBD2 matches at 9 bases. Germline lookup yields CDR1 SGHRS and CDR2 YFSETQ. Trimming took 4 bases from V and 7 from J; bases not matched to a gene: 6. There are 14 residues in the CDR3. The CDR3 DNA reads TGCGCCAGCAGCCAGACGACTAGCGGTAATGAGCAGTTCTTC. As protein: CASSQTTSGNEQFF.

The V call is TRBV5-1, the J call TRBJ2-7; 9 bases match TRBD2. J gave up 2 bases and V 5 bases, and 2 bases lay outside the gene matches. The CDR3 spans 13 residues. Germline V gene sequence: CDR1 SGHRS, CDR2 YFSETQ. The CDR3 nucleotides are TGCGCCAGCAGTCTAGCGGGGCCCTACGAGCAGTACTTC. Protein product: CASSLAGPYEQYF.

The CDR3 here is CASSEGQGYSNYGYTF. The CDR3 DNA sequence: TGTGCCAGCAGTGAAGGGCAGGGGTACTCTAACTATGGCTACACCTTC. The rearrangement links TRBV6-1 to TRBJ1-2; the D gene is possibly TRBD1 (6 bases). There are 16 residues in the CDR3. The V end was cut by 1 base, the J end by 0 bases, with 12 bases between. Germline-derived CDR1 and CDR2 are MNHNS and SASEGT.

In nucleotides, the CDR3 is TGTGCCAGCAGTGAAGTATTACCGGTCAGCGGGGCGGCAGATACGCAGTATTTT. Its protein product is CASSEVLPVSGAADTQYF. The chain recombines TRBV6-1 with TRBJ2-3, with 7 bases lining up with TRBD2. V shed 1 base and J 4 bases; nucleotides not matched to a gene: 14. In germline, CDR1 is MNHNS, CDR2 SASEGT. The CDR3 is 18 residues long.

The rearrangement joins TRBV11-3 to TRBJ2-3; D is possibly TRBD2 (6 bases). The length of the CDR3 is 11 residues. The V end lost 4 bases, the J end lost 9 bases, and 8 bases lay between the germline ends. Germline CDR1 SGHNT, CDR2 YENEEA. The CDR3, as DNA: TGTGCCAGCAGCTCCGGGGGAACGCAGTATTTT. Protein: CASSSGGTQYF.

The chain's CDR3 is CASSATGTGNYGYTF. CDR3 nucleotides: TGTGCCAGCAGCGCGACCGGGACAGGGAACTATGGCTACACCTTC. The gene calls are TRBV5-5 and TRBJ1-2, with 9 bases lining up with TRBD1. The CDR3 covers 15 residues. Germline V gene data show CDR1 as SGHKS and CDR2 as YYEKEE (reference sequence). J lost 2 bases, V lost 4 bases, and 6 bases had no gene match.

The chain joins TRBV5-1 to TRBJ1-6; possible D gene TRBD1, 5 bases. The CDR3 sequence is 15 residues long. The germline V gene has CDR1 SGHRS and CDR2 YFSETQ. V gave up 2 bases and J gave up 10 bases, with 16 bases separating them. Here the CDR3 reads CASSLVSGEGSPLHF. CDR3 in DNA: TGCGCCAGCAGCTTAGTTTCGGGGGAAGGGTCACCCCTCCACTTT.

V usage is TRBV15 and J usage is TRBJ2-2, with 11 bases matching TRBD2. The CDR3 runs to 18 residues. V was clipped by 0 bases and J by 0 bases; unmatched bases: 3. Germline lookup yields CDR1 LNHNV and CDR2 YYDKDF (reference sequence). CDR3 region: CATSRELAGGANTGELFF. CDR3 coding DNA: TGTGCCACCAGCAGAGAGCTAGCGGGGGGCGCGAACACCGGGGAGCTGTTTTTT.

The chain is built from TRBV10-1 and TRBJ1-1; TRBD1 matches 10 bases. This CDR3 has 15 amino acids. With 6 bases clipped from V and 4 bases from J, the junction kept 8 bases outside the gene matches. Germline lookup yields CDR1 WNHNN and CDR2 SYGVQD (reference sequence). CDR3 protein: CASSEGTGVGTEAFF. The CDR3 DNA sequence: TGCGCCAGCAGCGAAGGGACAGGGGTTGGCACTGAAGCTTTCTTT.

This rearrangement joins TRBV30 to TRBJ2-6, with 9 bases matching TRBD1. Losses at the gene ends were 5 bases for V and 1 base for J; bases not matched to a gene: 9. Germline CDR1 reads GTSNPN; CDR2 reads SVGIG (reference sequence). This CDR3 contains 17 residues. The CDR3 loop reads CAWGTGGAFSGANVLTF. CDR3 DNA: TGTGCCTGGGGAACAGGGGGCGCGTTTTCTGGGGCCAACGTCCTGACTTTC.

This chain joins TRBV4-2 and TRBJ2-3; 7 bases match TRBD2. This CDR3 contains 18 residues. J was trimmed by 0 bases and V by 7 bases; bases with no gene match: 16. Germline V gene data show CDR1 as LGHNA and CDR2 as YNFKEQ. This CDR3 is CASTFSFPAAGSTDTQYF. The CDR3 DNA reads TGTGCCAGCACCTTCTCATTCCCGGCAGCGGGGAGCACAGATACGCAGTATTTT.

This clone was observed once. The CDR3 DNA reads TGTGCCAGCAGAGGAGCACTTGGGGGGTACGAGCAGTACTTC. This codes for CASRGALGGYEQYF. The chain recombines TRBV27 with TRBJ2-7, with D possibly being TRBD2 (6 bases). The length of the CDR3 is 14 residues. Germline CDR1 is MNHEY and CDR2 is SMNVEV (reference sequence). V dropped 6 bases and J dropped 4 bases, with 16 bases sitting between them.

The genes are TRBV7-9 and TRBJ1-5; D is perhaps TRBD1 (6 bases). The CDR3 consists of 15 residues. The V end was cut by 5 bases, the J end by 9 bases, with 20 bases between. The V gene's germline CDR1 is SEHNR and CDR2 FQNEAQ (reference sequence). The CDR3: CASSPGASMAGPQHF. CDR3 in DNA: TGTGCCAGCAGCCCAGGGGCTTCAATGGCAGGGCCCCAGCATTTT.

The J gene is TRBJ1-5, the V gene TRBV5-1; D perhaps matches TRBD1 (6 bases). Germline CDR1 SGHRS, CDR2 YFSETQ. The CDR3 has 13 amino acids. V shed 2 bases and J shed 4 bases, with 7 bases lying between them. DNA for the CDR3: TGCGCCAGCAGCTTTACAGGGAATCAGCCCCAGCATTTT. Amino acid sequence: CASSFTGNQPQHF.

The chain joins TRBV5-1 to TRBJ2-1; D may be TRBD2 (5 bases). Germline loops: CDR1 SGHRS, CDR2 YFSETQ. With 6 bases removed from V and 4 bases from J, the gap between germline ends came to 17 bases. The CDR3 contains 15 residues. CDR3 nucleotides: TGCGCCAGCAATAAGCAGAGGGAATCTTACAATGAGCAGTTCTTC. Translating it yields CASNKQRESYNEQFF.

The CDR3 coding sequence is TGTGCCATCAGTGAGGTGATTGGGGGAGGGTCAGATACGCAGTATTTT. Translating it yields CAISEVIGGGSDTQYF. The rearrangement links TRBV10-3 to TRBJ2-3; 7 bases line up with TRBD2. There are 16 residues in the CDR3. After removal of 2 bases from V and 4 bases from J, the junction contained 9 bases not matched to a gene. The V gene's germline CDR1 is ENHRY and CDR2 SYGVKD.

The chain combines TRBV6-5 with TRBJ2-1; 10 nucleotides line up with TRBD2. The CDR3 contains 15 residues. V trimming: 7 bases; J trimming: 4 bases; junction bases outside the gene matches: 7. CDR1 MNHEY and CDR2 SVGAGI come from the germline V gene. CDR3 DNA: TGTGCCAGCATCCCTAGCGGGGGCGCTTACAATGAGCAGTTCTTC. The encoded protein is CASIPSGGAYNEQFF.

The chain uses TRBV7-9 and TRBJ1-2, with D possibly TRBD1 on 6 matching bases. The V end lost 1 base, the J end lost 7 bases, and 19 bases lay between the germline ends. The CDR3 is made up of 16 amino acids. Germline V gene data show CDR1 as SEHNR and CDR2 as FQNEAQ (reference sequence). The CDR3: CASSLGEGRGWLGYTF. DNA of the CDR3: TGTGCCAGCAGCTTAGGGGAAGGCAGGGGCTGGCTTGGCTACACCTTC.

This clone appeared once. CDR3 sequence: CASSMTGGSVYGYTF. Here the CDR3 DNA reads TGTGCCAGTAGTATGACAGGGGGCAGCGTCTATGGCTACACCTTC. The rearrangement links TRBV19 to TRBJ1-2; 10 bases agree with TRBD1. The CDR3 length is 15 residues. CDR1 is LNHDA, CDR2 SQIVND, per germline (reference sequence). With V trimmed by 3 bases and J by 4 bases, 5 bases remained unmatched. Full variable domain (outside the CDR3, taken from reference TRBV19 and TRBJ1-2): DGGITQSPKYLFRKEGQNVTLSCEQNLNHDAMYWYRQDPGQGLRLIYYSQIVNDFQKGDIAEGYSVSREKKESFPLTVTSAQKNPTAFYLCASSMTGGSVYGYTFGSGTRLTVV.

The gene calls are TRBV10-3 and TRBJ2-5; D gene unclear. In germline, CDR1 is ENHRY, CDR2 SYGVKD. The CDR3 runs 12 residues. Trimming cost V 3 bases and J 0 bases, with 2 bases left between them. For the CDR3, the DNA is TGTGCCATCAGTGATAACCAAGAGACCCAGTACTTC. Amino acid sequence: CAISDNQETQYF.

This chain joins TRBV5-5 and TRBJ1-1; D is possibly TRBD1 (5 bases). The CDR3 loop spans 15 amino acids. Germline V gene lookup returns CDR1 SGHKS and CDR2 YYEKEE (reference sequence). Trimming left V 0 bases short and J 4 bases short, with 13 bases between. CDR3 DNA: TGTGCCAGCAGCTTGGGCCCCGGGGGGAGCACTGAAGCTTTCTTT. This translates into CASSLGPGGSTEAFF. The full variable domain, completed using reference TRBV5-5 and TRBJ1-1, is DAGVTQSPTHLIKTRGQQVTLRCSPISGHKSVSWYQQVLGQGPQFIFQYYEKEERGRGNFPDRFSARQFPNYSSELNVNALLLGDSALYLCASSLGPGGSTEAFFGQGTRLTVV.